This T cell receptor beta chain was captured in a study of T-cell reconstitution after alpha-beta-depleted transplantation in children. Study-level findings and limits: One year post-transplant, T-cell counts and diversity were largely derived from T cells produced anew.

In germline, CDR1 is DFQATT, CDR2 SNEGSKA (reference sequence). The CDR3 covers 14 residues. Unique molecular identifiers were incorporated into the prepared TCRbeta library. In TCRdb, the PCR reads were re-called with MiXCR into one record per CDR3 protein. This sample has 250,000 to 300,000 distinct CDR3 sequences; roughly 10% occur once, and the top ten carry 20% to 30%. A note on this clonotype: Its antigen is as yet unknown. A much larger clone lies a single base off, so this may be a read error.

The TCR originated in a male patient aged 2 to 10 who had a stem cell transplant for chronic granulomatous disease, so the T cells may come from the graft donor. The sequenced sample was peripheral blood, obtained 180 days after TCRalphabeta/CD19-depleted stem cell transplant. V gene TRBV20-1 combines with J gene TRBJ1-2; D may be TRBD1 (5 bases). The CDR3 region is CSARAGTGNYGDTF. In nucleotides, the CDR3 is TGCAGTGCTAGAGCCGGGACGGGAAACTATGGCGACACCTTC.